This TCR beta chain was documented in a study of response to subunit inactivated influenza vaccine. In this sample, this clonotype turned up a few times. Its cognate antigen is unknown. CDR3 size: 14 residues. Germline CDR1 is ENHRY and CDR2 is SYGVKD. Trimming left V 4 bases short and J 6 bases short, with 15 bases between. Overall study findings and caveats: It was suggested by the authors that few new T cells are recruited by each seasonal influenza vaccination.

TCRdb passed the RT-PCR reads through MiXCR, listing each CDR3 protein once. The data hold about 480,000 distinct CDR3 sequences, with roughly 13% observed a single time. The gene calls are TRBV10-3 and TRBJ1-2; TRBD1 is a possible D gene (6 bases). Sequenced material: PBMCs from blood, taken about 40 days after vaccination. This receptor was identified in a man aged 45-60 years who received an inactivated influenza vaccine. CDR3 loop: CAISVDRRTNGYTF. The DNA of the CDR3 is TGTGCCATCAGTGTAGACAGGAGAACTAATGGCTACACCTTC.